Listed here are 29 T cell receptor beta chains from one sample, sequenced in a study of blood T cell repertoires in COVID-19. The repertoire was sequenced with immunoSEQ multiplex PCR; TCRdb's copy has only in-frame clones and lacks some. This sample has around 250,000 clones; 70% to 90% occur once, and the top ten carry about 5.9%. The sequenced sample consisted of peripheral blood. The receptor source for this set is a man aged 55-75 years with acute or convalescent COVID-19.

The chain combines TRBV5-1 with TRBJ1-6; 7 bases are shared with TRBD1. CDR3 length: 14 amino acids. V dropped 2 bases and J dropped 9; count of bases not matched to a gene: 5. From germline, CDR1 is SGHRS and CDR2 YFSETQ. The CDR3 loop is CASSFRDSLSPLHF. The DNA of the CDR3 is TGCGCCAGCAGCTTCCGGGACAGCCTTTCACCCCTCCACTTT. Supplemented by reference TRBV5-1 and TRBJ1-6, the full variable domain reads KAGVTQTPRYLIKTRGQQVTLSCSPISGHRSVSWYQQTPGQGLQFLFEYFSETQRNKGNFPGRFSGRQFSNSRSEMNVSTLELGDSALYLCASSFRDSLSPLHFGNGTRLTVT.

The gene calls are TRBV11-3 and TRBJ2-7; TRBD1 matches 9 bases. The V segment lost 5 bases and the J segment 6 bases; nucleotides outside the gene matches: 8. Germline loops: CDR1 SGHNT, CDR2 YENEEA. The CDR3 totals 14 residues. CDR3: CASSPGQGSIEQYF. The CDR3 coding sequence is TGTGCCAGCAGCCCGGGACAGGGTAGCATCGAGCAGTACTTC. Using reference TRBV11-3 and TRBJ2-7 for the parts outside the CDR3, the full variable domain is EAGVVQSPRYKIIEKKQPVAFWCNPISGHNTLYWYLQNLGQGPELLIRYENEEAVDDSQLPKDRFSAERLKGVDSTLKIQPAELGDSAVYLCASSPGQGSIEQYFGPGTRLTVT.

The chain employs TRBV5-1 and TRBJ1-2, with a tentative D call TRBD1 (5 bases). CDR1 is SGHRS, CDR2 YFSETQ, per germline. The CDR3 totals 16 residues. V gave up 0 bases and J gave up 4 bases, with 16 bases separating them. The CDR3 loop is CASSLARGIEGYGYTF. Here the CDR3 DNA reads TGCGCCAGCAGCTTGGCCCGGGGGATAGAGGGCTATGGCTACACCTTC.

The rearrangement uses TRBV4-2 and TRBJ1-3, with a weak D call TRBD1 (6 bases). The V gene's germline CDR1 is LGHNA and CDR2 YNFKEQ. The CDR3 is made up of 18 amino acids. The germline V and J ends were trimmed by 2 bases and 0 bases, with 17 bases remaining between them. CDR3 amino acids: CASSQNPGQLGSGNTIYF. The CDR3 DNA reads as TGTGCCAGCAGCCAAAACCCTGGACAGCTAGGCTCTGGAAACACCATATATTTT.

This sequence joins TRBV6-1 and TRBJ1-6; TRBD1 matches 9 bases. The V gene end was trimmed by 3 bases and the J gene end by 6 bases; junction bases not matched to a gene: 3. This CDR3 contains 15 residues. The V gene's germline CDR1 is MNHNS and CDR2 SASEGT. This chain's CDR3 is CASSDTGGLNSPLHF. In nucleotides, the CDR3 is TGTGCCAGCAGTGACACAGGGGGCCTTAATTCACCCCTCCACTTT.

The CDR3 spells CASSLYGSDTEAFF. The CDR3 coding sequence is TGTGCCAGCAGCTTATATGGCAGTGACACTGAAGCTTTCTTT. This chain links TRBV7-2 with TRBJ1-1; no definite D call. The V and J ends lost 2 bases and 3 bases respectively, with 10 bases between them. The CDR3 loop spans 14 amino acids. CDR1 is SGHTA and CDR2 is FQGNSA in the germline V gene.

This clone was picked up a small number of times. The chain recombines TRBV7-2 with TRBJ1-2; TRBD1 matches at 7 bases. CDR3 length: 18 residues. V shed 5 bases and J 6 bases; nucleotides not matched to a gene: 21. Germline V gene lookup returns CDR1 SGHTA and CDR2 FQGNSA. CDR3 in amino acids: CASSRDRQGQLATHGYTF. CDR3 DNA sequence: TGTGCCAGCAGCAGAGACAGACAGGGCCAACTGGCCACTCATGGCTACACCTTC.

The V call is TRBV9, the J call TRBJ1-1, with D perhaps matching TRBD1 (5 bases). The CDR3 sequence is 16 residues long. Trimming took 4 bases from V and 0 from J, leaving 16 bases between them. The germline V gene encodes CDR1 SGDLS and CDR2 YYNGEE. The DNA for the CDR3 is TGTGCCAGCAGCCGGGGGAGAGGGCAGTTGAACACTGAAGCTTTCTTT. Its translation: CASSRGRGQLNTEAFF.

A single count supports this clone. The chain carries TRBV11-3 and TRBJ2-7; TRBD1 matches at 7 bases. Germline trimming cut 5 bases from V and 4 bases from J; bases unmatched to any gene: 5. Germline assignment: CDR1 SGHNT and CDR2 YENEEA. This CDR3 spans 13 amino acids. The CDR3 DNA follows: TGTGCCAGCAGCCTAAACAGGGGTTACGAGCAGTACTTC. Protein sequence: CASSLNRGYEQYF.

The chain uses TRBV2 and TRBJ1-3; D uncertain. Per germline, CDR1 SNHLY and CDR2 FYNNEI. This CDR3 has 13 amino acids. V was pared by 6 bases and J by 2 bases, with 8 bases between. CDR3 amino acids: CASRGFPGNTIYF. CDR3 sequence (DNA): TGTGCCAGCAGGGGCTTCCCTGGAAACACCATATATTTT.

Details on this clone: The same CDR3 is also encoded by other DNA sequences in this sample. The genes are TRBV28 and TRBJ2-6; TRBD1 matches 8 bases. The germline V gene has CDR1 MDHEN and CDR2 SYDVKM. The CDR3 runs 15 residues. The junction had 2 bases not matched to a gene; V was cut back by 5 bases and J by 2 bases. Here the CDR3 reads CASSPTGAGANVLTF. Here the CDR3 DNA reads TGTGCCAGCAGTCCGACAGGGGCTGGGGCCAACGTCCTGACTTTC. The whole variable domain, remainder taken from reference TRBV28 and TRBJ2-6, is DVKVTQSSRYLVKRTGEKVFLECVQDMDHENMFWYRQDPGLGLRLIYFSYDVKMKEKGDIPEGYSVSREKKERFSLILESASTNQTSMYLCASSPTGAGANVLTFGAGSRLTVL.

The chain recombines TRBV9 with TRBJ1-4; TRBD1 agrees at 9 bases. The trim removed 3 bases at V and 8 bases at J, leaving 5 bases unmatched. This CDR3 is 14 amino acids long. In germline, CDR1 is SGDLS, CDR2 YYNGEE. This CDR3 is CASSETGGNEKLFF. CDR3 nucleotide sequence: TGTGCCAGCAGCGAGACAGGGGGAAACGAAAAACTGTTTTTT.

V gene TRBV6-1 combines with J gene TRBJ2-7; possible D gene TRBD2, 7 bases. CDR1 and CDR2 (germline): MNHNS, SASEGT. The CDR3 length is 14 residues. Between the trimmed V and J ends, which lost 1 base and 4 bases, there was a span of 11 bases. CDR3 protein: CASSEGGGTYEQYF. The CDR3 bases are TGTGCCAGCAGTGAAGGGGGAGGGACATACGAGCAGTACTTC.

This clone was seen once. V is TRBV9 and J is TRBJ2-5; D is perhaps TRBD2 (6 bases). There are 16 residues in the CDR3. V lost 1 base and J lost 5, with 18 bases in between. Germline-derived CDR1 and CDR2 are SGDLS and YYNGEE. CDR3 coding DNA: TGTGCCAGCAGCGTAAGTTGGGAGGCACCTGGTGAGACCCAGTACTTC. Translating gives CASSVSWEAPGETQYF.

This clone was seen only once. The chain combines TRBV18 with TRBJ2-1; 7 bases agree with TRBD1. This CDR3 has 14 residues. The V gene's germline CDR1 is KGHSH and CDR2 LQKENI. V lost 3 bases and J lost 7; bases outside the gene matches: 6. In DNA, the CDR3 is TGTGCCAGCTCACCTGACAGGGTGGGGAATGAGCAGTTCTTC. This translates into CASSPDRVGNEQFF.

The V call is TRBV3-1 (or the pseudogene TRBV3-2), the J call TRBJ2-3; TRBD2 matches at 13 bases. Trimming at V came to 4 bases and at J to 4 bases, leaving 14 bases not matched to a gene. CDR1 and CDR2 (germline): LGHDT, YNNKEL (reference sequence). CDR3 size: 19 residues. CDR3 region: CASSLRYLGLAGVADTQYF. As DNA, the CDR3 is TGTGCCAGCAGCCTCCGGTACCTCGGACTAGCGGGAGTTGCAGATACGCAGTATTTT.

The chain joins TRBV7-3 to TRBJ2-2, with 8 bases matching TRBD1. CDR1 SGHTA and CDR2 FQGTGA come from the germline V gene. Trimming cost V 4 bases and J 2 bases; bases outside gene matches: 6. This CDR3 has 16 residues. CDR3 protein: CASSSFQGANTGELFF. The CDR3, as DNA: TGTGCCAGCAGCTCCTTCCAGGGGGCAAACACCGGGGAGCTGTTTTTT.

The chain carries TRBV9 and TRBJ2-1, with D possibly matching TRBD2 (6 bases). V was shortened by 2 bases and J by 4 bases, with 16 bases between the two germline ends. Per the germline V gene, CDR1 is SGDLS and CDR2 is YYNGEE. CDR3 length: 16 residues. CDR3 loop: CASSVPPGARYNEQFF. For the CDR3, the DNA is TGTGCCAGCAGCGTCCCCCCGGGAGCGCGGTACAATGAGCAGTTCTTC.

A few counts support this clone. This chain links TRBV4-1 with TRBJ2-7; maybe TRBD2 (5 bases). Germline V gives CDR1 MGHRA, CDR2 YSYEKL. This CDR3 has 16 amino acids. Trimming removed 0 bases at V and 3 bases at J, with 15 bases between. CDR3 region: CASSQEISRVGYEQYF. In DNA, the CDR3 is TGCGCCAGCAGCCAAGAAATCTCGCGGGTTGGCTACGAGCAGTACTTC.

The rearrangement joins TRBV30 to TRBJ1-1; D is undetermined. V was cut by 3 bases and J by 1 base, with 9 bases left in between. This CDR3 spans 13 amino acids. Germline V gene data show CDR1 as GTSNPN and CDR2 as SVGIG (reference sequence). CDR3 nucleotides: TGTGCCTGGAGCATTACAGAGAACACTGAAGCTTTCTTT. Translation: CAWSITENTEAFF.

This clone was observed a few times. The chain uses TRBV2 and TRBJ1-5, with D perhaps TRBD1 (5 bases). The CDR3 loop spans 16 amino acids. Germline lookup yields CDR1 SNHLY and CDR2 FYNNEI. V was cut by 3 bases and J by 9 bases, with 21 bases left in between. In nucleotides, the CDR3 is TGTGCCAGCAGTGAGAGTAGGGCGAATGGACAATCGCCCCAGCATTTT. As protein: CASSESRANGQSPQHF. Drawing the rest from reference TRBV2 and TRBJ1-5, the complete variable domain is EPEVTQTPSHQVTQMGQEVILRCVPISNHLYFYWYRQILGQKVEFLVSFYNNEISEKSEIFDDQFSVERPDGSNFTLKIRSTKLEDSAMYFCASSESRANGQSPQHFGDGTRLSIL.

The chain couples TRBV9 to TRBJ2-7; TRBD2 might be the D (5 bases). Between the trimmed V and J ends, which lost 0 bases and 4 bases, there was a span of 14 bases. The CDR3 sequence is 15 residues long. CDR1 and CDR2 (germline): SGDLS, YYNGEE. The DNA of the CDR3 is TGTGCCAGCAGCGTAGGGACTCTCGGCCCGTACGAGCAGTACTTC. Translated, it gives CASSVGTLGPYEQYF.

The rearrangement joins TRBV6-5 to TRBJ2-1; a weak D match, TRBD2 (5 bases). V was cut by 6 bases and J by 4 bases, with 13 bases left in between. The CDR3 consists of 14 residues. Germline-derived CDR1 and CDR2 are MNHEY and SVGAGI. The CDR3 DNA sequence: TGTGCCAGCAGCCGGGGAGACCAATACAATGAGCAGTTCTTC. It is translated as CASSRGDQYNEQFF.

V is TRBV4-1 and J is TRBJ2-6; D is perhaps TRBD1 (5 bases). V was pared by 0 bases and J by 1 base, with 7 bases between. Germline V lookup: CDR1 MGHRA, CDR2 YSYEKL. The CDR3 is made up of 16 amino acids. CDR3 bases: TGCGCCAGCAGCCAAGACAGGGCATCTGGGGCCAACGTCCTGACTTTC. Translating gives CASSQDRASGANVLTF.

This clone was detected only a few times. The CDR3, as DNA: TGTGCCAGCAGTGTGGGGGACAGGGGTTACAATGAGCAGTTCTTC. Its translation: CASSVGDRGYNEQFF. The V gene is TRBV28, the J gene TRBJ2-1, with 10 bases lining up with TRBD1. This CDR3 is built from 15 residues. The V gene's germline CDR1 is MDHEN and CDR2 SYDVKM. The J segment lost 4 bases and the V segment lost 5 bases, leaving 5 bases of the junction unmatched.

The V gene is TRBV10-3, the J gene TRBJ2-7, with TRBD2 as a possible D gene (5 bases). The CDR3 contains 14 residues. Deletions cut 4 bases from V and 1 base from J, with 11 bases between. The germline gives CDR1 ENHRY, CDR2 SYGVKD. Here the CDR3 reads CAISARGNSYEQYF. The DNA of the CDR3 is TGTGCCATCAGTGCGAGAGGGAATTCCTACGAGCAGTACTTC.

The rearrangement links TRBV18 to TRBJ1-3, with 9 bases aligning to TRBD1. Germline loops: CDR1 KGHSH, CDR2 LQKENI. The CDR3 length is 15 residues. The J segment lost 2 bases and the V segment lost 4 bases, leaving 3 bases of the junction unmatched. CDR3 nucleotides: TGTGCCAGCTCACTGGGACAGGGACCTGGAAACACCATATATTTT. Residues: CASSLGQGPGNTIYF.

J is TRBJ1-2 and V is TRBV19; D not resolved. CDR3 size: 14 residues. The germline gives CDR1 LNHDA, CDR2 SQIVND (reference sequence). Deletions cut 1 base from V and 5 bases from J, with 11 bases between. CDR3 bases: TGTGCCAGTAGTATAGTCGACACAGAATATGGCTACACCTTC. Translation gives CASSIVDTEYGYTF.

The chain carries TRBV19 and TRBJ1-2; no definite D call. Trimming left V 2 bases short and J 8 bases short, with 15 bases between. In germline, CDR1 is LNHDA, CDR2 SQIVND (reference sequence). The CDR3 runs to 14 residues. DNA of the CDR3: TGTGCCAGTAGTATAATGGGCCATAACGAAGGCTACACCTTC. Translating it yields CASSIMGHNEGYTF.